This is a list of T cell receptor beta chains from one sample in a study of long-term antiretroviral therapy in people with HIV. Profiled with immunoSEQ multiplex PCR; TCRdb holds only in-frame clones, not every one. Of 29,000 or so clones listed, about 93% are singletons. The input for sequencing was unsorted PBMCs, taken about 6.7 years after starting antiretroviral therapy. The origin of the receptors is a woman between 40 and 55 years old with HIV. CDR3s include the opening cysteine and the closing phenylalanine or tryptophan. The order of the fields is J gene, V gene, clone size, D gene, CDR3 protein, CDR3 DNA. D genes are given only for firm matches. Not all rows give a size; the values are once, few, many and, for expanded clones, a class.

TRBJ1-4	TRBV7-9	.	.	CASSLQRRATEKLFF	TGTGCCAGCAGCTTACAACGTCGGGCGACTGAAAAACTGTTTTTT
TRBJ1-2	TRBV4-1	once	.	CASSQDRNPNYGYTF	TGCGCCAGCAGCCAAGACAGGAACCCAAACTATGGCTACACCTTC
TRBJ1-5	TRBV29-1	few	.	CSVEESGGNQPQHF	TGCAGCGTTGAGGAGTCAGGCGGCAATCAGCCCCAGCATTTT
TRBJ2-1	TRBV5-1	.	TRBD2	CASSHGTSGYNEQFF	TGCGCCAGCAGCCATGGGACTAGCGGGTACAATGAGCAGTTCTTC
TRBJ1-1	TRBV4-1	.	.	CASSPRGGVTEAFF	TGCGCCAGCAGCCCTCGCGGGGGGGTTACTGAAGCTTTCTTT
TRBJ1-1	TRBV5-5	.	.	CASSLEGGGTEAFF	TGTGCCAGCAGCTTGGAGGGGGGCGGTACTGAAGCTTTCTTT
TRBJ1-3	TRBV27	.	TRBD1	CASRQGASGNTIYF	TGTGCCAGCAGACAGGGGGCATCGGGAAACACCATATATTTT
TRBJ1-3	TRBV7-2	.	.	CASSPTVPGNTIYF	TGTGCCAGCAGCCCCACAGTTCCTGGAAACACCATATATTTT
TRBJ2-7	TRBV5-1	.	TRBD1	CASSSGTGALEQYF	TGCGCCAGCAGCTCCGGGACAGGGGCCCTCGAGCAGTACTTC
TRBJ1-2	TRBV6-4	once	TRBD1	CASRGRDRINYGYTF	TGTGCCAGCAGGGGCAGGGACAGGATTAACTATGGCTACACCTTC
TRBJ1-3	TRBV11-2	few	.	CASSLAGGNTIYF	TGTGCCAGCAGCTTAGCCGGCGGAAACACCATATATTTT
TRBJ1-2	TRBV5-1	.	.	CASSPDGANYGYTF	TGCGCCAGCTCGCCCGACGGGGCTAACTATGGCTACACCTTC
TRBJ2-7	TRBV10-3	.	TRBD1	CALRDRDSYEQYF	TGTGCGCTCCGGGACAGGGACTCCTACGAGCAGTACTTC
TRBJ1-5	TRBV10-3	.	.	CAISGRDNQPQHF	TGTGCCATCTCGGGGCGGGATAATCAGCCCCAGCATTTT
TRBJ2-7	TRBV30	.	.	CAWSKRAPLHRVNLWQYF	TGTGCCTGGAGCAAACGCGCGCCTCTTCACAGGGTCAACTTGTGGCAGTACTTC
TRBJ2-5	TRBV4-1	.	.	CASSARDGRQETQYF	TGCGCCAGCAGCGCCCGGGACGGGAGACAAGAGACCCAGTACTTC
TRBJ1-5	TRBV5-6	.	.	CASSLGLVSNQPQHF	TGTGCCAGCAGCTTGGGTCTGGTAAGCAATCAGCCCCAGCATTTT
TRBJ1-2	TRBV27	.	.	CASSFQDRMVYGYTF	TGTGCCAGCAGTTTTCAAGACAGGATGGTTTATGGCTACACCTTC
TRBJ1-2	TRBV6-6	.	TRBD1	CASSYSKTGGNYGYTF	TGTGCCAGCAGTTACTCGAAGACAGGGGGCAACTATGGCTACACCTTC
TRBJ1-1	TRBV6-5	.	TRBD1	CASSSPGQRGTEAFF	TGTGCCAGCAGTTCACCGGGACAGAGGGGGACTGAAGCTTTCTTT
TRBJ2-2	TRBV19	.	.	CASSMDRKLFF	TGTGCCAGTAGTATGGACAGAAAGCTGTTTTTT
TRBJ1-1	TRBV5-1	.	TRBD1	CASSWDRYAEAFF	TGCGCCAGCAGCTGGGACAGGTACGCTGAAGCTTTCTTT
TRBJ1-1	TRBV6-5	.	TRBD1	CASSAGGDTEAFF	TGTGCCAGCAGCGCAGGGGGAGACACTGAAGCTTTCTTT
TRBJ1-6	TRBV15	.	TRBD1	CATSRDRGRDSNSPLHF	TGTGCCACCAGCAGAGATCGGGGCAGGGACAGTAATTCACCCCTCCACTTT
TRBJ2-3	TRBV2	.	.	CASSEGLDTDTQYF	TGTGCCAGCAGTGAAGGACTAGATACAGATACGCAGTATTTT
TRBJ1-2	TRBV7-2	.	.	CASSLGTVYGYTF	TGTGCCAGCAGCCTCGGGACGGTCTATGGCTACACCTTC
TRBJ1-1	TRBV4-2	.	TRBD1	CASSPLRDRDTEAFF	TGTGCCAGCAGCCCTCTCAGGGACAGGGACACTGAAGCTTTCTTT
TRBJ2-1	TRBV19	.	TRBD2	CASSIGRGGRNEQFF	TGTGCCAGTAGTATAGGGCGGGGGGGCCGGAATGAGCAGTTCTTC
TRBJ2-3	TRBV4-3	.	.	CASSQGARETQYF	TGCGCCAGCAGCCAAGGGGCCAGGGAGACGCAGTATTTT
TRBJ1-5	TRBV7-9	.	TRBD1	CASSLGDRTPGWNQPQHF	TGTGCCAGCAGCTTAGGGGACAGGACCCCGGGTTGGAATCAGCCCCAGCATTTT
TRBJ2-1	TRBV7-7	.	.	CASSLWGDREQFF	TGTGCTAGCAGCTTATGGGGCGACCGAGAGCAGTTCTTC
TRBJ1-6	TRBV9	.	.	CASSSQGYNSPLHF	TGTGCCAGCAGCAGCCAGGGCTATAATTCACCCCTCCACTTT
TRBJ1-1	TRBV19	.	.	CASSIGMNTEAFF	TGTGCCAGTAGTATCGGGATGAACACTGAAGCTTTCTTT
TRBJ2-3	TRBV9	.	TRBD1	CASRSSGTGTDTQYF	TGTGCCAGCAGGAGCTCCGGGACAGGAACAGATACGCAGTATTTT
TRBJ1-1	TRBV6-5	.	.	CASSYVGTNTEAFF	TGTGCCAGCAGTTACGTAGGGACCAACACTGAAGCTTTCTTT
TRBJ1-2	TRBV6-6	once	TRBD1	CASSYGAGGKGYTF	TGTGCCAGCAGTTACGGGGCAGGGGGCAAAGGCTACACCTTC
TRBJ2-4	TRBV2	.	.	CASSEEALAKNIQYF	TGTGCCAGCAGTGAGGAAGCCTTAGCCAAAAACATTCAGTACTTC
TRBJ2-3	TRBV27	.	.	CASSLRAESTDTQYF	TGTGCCAGCAGTTTAAGGGCGGAGAGCACAGATACGCAGTATTTT
TRBJ1-2	TRBV7-2	.	.	CASSLVLGYGYTF	TGTGCCAGCAGCTTAGTGCTCGGCTACGGCTACACCTTC
TRBJ1-1	TRBV7-2	.	.	CASRSPGRTEAFF	TGTGCCAGCAGATCCCCAGGGAGAACTGAAGCTTTCTTT
TRBJ1-4	TRBV4-3	.	TRBD1	CASSQDGGQGARGSEKLFF	TGCGCCAGCAGCCAAGATGGGGGACAGGGGGCTAGGGGAAGTGAAAAACTGTTTTTT
TRBJ2-4	TRBV6-1	once	.	CASRGEPKNIQYF	TGTGCCAGCAGAGGGGAACCCAAAAACATTCAGTACTTC
TRBJ1-1	TRBV29-1	.	TRBD1	CSVEQLRTGGGSTEAFF	TGCAGCGTTGAACAACTCCGGACAGGGGGTGGGAGCACTGAAGCTTTCTTT
TRBJ2-2	TRBV7-9	.	.	CASSFRTPAGELFF	TGTGCCAGCAGCTTCCGGACGCCAGCCGGGGAGCTGTTTTTT
TRBJ1-2	TRBV7-8	.	.	CASSLAGTGGYTF	TGTGCCAGCAGCTTAGCAGGGACGGGTGGCTACACCTTC
TRBJ1-6	TRBV5-1	.	.	CASGEDSPLHF	TGCGCCAGCGGAGAAGATTCACCCCTCCACTTT
TRBJ1-2	TRBV5-1	.	.	CASSYASQGSNYGYTF	TGCGCCAGCAGCTACGCGTCACAGGGTTCTAACTATGGCTACACCTTC
TRBJ1-2	TRBV29-1	few	.	CSVGQGNYGYTF	TGCAGCGTTGGACAAGGAAACTATGGCTACACCTTC
TRBJ1-2	TRBV10-3	.	.	CAIWAEQANYGYTF	TGTGCCATCTGGGCTGAGCAGGCAAACTATGGCTACACCTTC